The 8 T cell receptor beta chains listed next were all sequenced from one sample in a study of T cells in Graves' hyperthyroidism and ophthalmopathy (dated by TCRdb to between 2018 and 2021). Receptor amplification or capture employed multiplex PCR. These reads were obtained on an Illumina HiSeq 2000. The TCR beta CDR3 regions were amplified from the RNA transcripts. The TCR CDR3 was subjected to a first round of RT-PCR using the HTBI primer set and the Qiagen OneStep RT-PCR kit. TCRdb cleaned the public reads at Q25 with fastp, built clones with MiXCR and kept in-frame beta chains. CDR3 protein duplicates are merged, each entry listing the most common genes and DNA. The sample profile shows 250,000 or so distinct CDR3 sequences; about 17% of them were found once. The ten largest clones represent more than 25% of the sample. Sequencing was done on a sample of blood. These receptors were collected from a woman aged 18-35 years with Graves' ophthalmopathy.

There are many counts of this clonotype. The rearrangement links TRBV27 to TRBJ2-1; 9 bases map to TRBD2. CDR1 and CDR2 from the germline V gene are MNHEY and SMNVEV (reference sequence). V shed 2 bases, J shed 6 bases, and the junction held 14 bases outside the gene matches. This CDR3 is built from 18 residues. DNA for the CDR3: TGTGCCAGCAGTTTAAAGGTAACGCGGGGGGGCCTTCGCAATGAGCAGTTCTTC. It encodes CASSLKVTRGGLRNEQFF.

This clonotype was seen a few times. Its ends do not fully match the called genes, so a read error is possible. The chain links TRBV7-9 to TRBJ1-6, with a tentative D call TRBD1 (6 bases). Germline CDR1 reads SEHNR; CDR2 reads FQNEAQ (reference sequence). The CDR3 runs to 16 residues. The DNA of the CDR3 is TGTGCCAGCAGCTTAGGGTACAGGGCCGATAATTCATCCCTCCACTTT. Protein product: CASSLGYRADNSSLHF.

This clonotype has a count of ten or more. The V gene is TRBV20-1, the J gene TRBJ2-3; TRBD2 agrees at 14 bases. Trimming at V came to 3 bases and at J to 5 bases, leaving 7 bases not matched to a gene. Germline V gene lookup returns CDR1 DFQATT and CDR2 SNEGSKA (reference sequence). The CDR3 contains 16 residues. CDR3 coding DNA: TGCAGTGCTAGTGTGACTAGCGGGAGGGAGAGAGATACGCAGTATTTT. Translation gives CSASVTSGRERDTQYF.

This clonotype was detected only a few times. This sequence joins TRBV28 and TRBJ1-5; the match to TRBD1 covers 9 bases. J gave up 7 bases and V 2 bases, and 15 bases lay outside the gene matches. The CDR3 is made up of 18 amino acids. Germline loops: CDR1 MDHEN, CDR2 SYDVKM. CDR3 protein: CASSLNIKTGGSRQPQHF. DNA for the CDR3: TGTGCCAGCAGTTTAAATATAAAGACAGGGGGAAGTCGGCAGCCCCAGCATTTT.

The genes are TRBV12-3 or TRBV12-4 and TRBJ2-2, with D possibly TRBD1 on 5 matching bases. This CDR3 region has 14 residues. Trimming left V 4 bases short and J 4 bases short, with 10 bases between. Here the CDR3 DNA reads TGTGCCAGCAGTTATGACAGTCCCACCGGGGAGCTGTTTTTT. It specifies CASSYDSPTGELFF.

This clonotype was counted at least ten times. CDR3 bases: TGTGCCAGCTCACCTTCCGTGGGGAGGCAGACCCAGTACTTC. Its protein is CASSPSVGRQTQYF. The chain recombines TRBV18 with TRBJ2-5, with D possibly being TRBD2 (6 bases). The germline V and J ends were trimmed by 3 bases and 6 bases, with 14 bases remaining between them. The CDR3 totals 14 residues. In germline, CDR1 is KGHSH, CDR2 LQKENI. The variable domain in full, with the rest retrieved from reference TRBV18 and TRBJ2-5, is NAGVMQNPRHLVRRRGQEARLRCSPMKGHSHVYWYRQLPEEGLKFMVYLQKENIIDESGMPKERFSAEFPKEGPSILRIQQVVRGDSAAYFCASSPSVGRQTQYFGPGTRLLVL.

In this sample, this clonotype turned up many times. The J gene is TRBJ2-3, the V gene TRBV28, with 9 bases matching TRBD1. In germline, CDR1 is MDHEN, CDR2 SYDVKM. The V segment lost 6 bases and the J segment 2 bases; nucleotides outside the gene matches: 9. The CDR3 is made up of 16 amino acids. CDR3 region: CASRDRDRDFTDTQYF. CDR3 coding DNA: TGTGCCAGCAGGGACCGGGACAGGGATTTCACAGATACGCAGTATTTT.

This rearrangement joins TRBV7-9 to TRBJ2-1; TRBD2 matches at 11 bases. This CDR3 spans 15 amino acids. CDR1 and CDR2 (germline): SEHNR, FQNEAQ (reference sequence). V gave up 5 bases and J gave up 4 bases; unmatched junction bases: 4. CDR3 in amino acids: CASSGTSGYYNEQFF. In DNA form, the CDR3 reads TGTGCCAGCAGCGGGACTAGCGGATATTACAATGAGCAGTTCTTC.